The T cell receptor beta chain described here comes from a study of blood T cell repertoires in COVID-19. Study context: The study drew acute and convalescent COVID-19 samples from the United States, Italy and Spain.

This clone was counted once. TCRdb keeps only in-frame clones here, not all; method: immunoSEQ multiplex PCR. The table has approximately 90,000 clones, around 87% seen once. Input material: peripheral blood. The source of this sequence is a human donor with acute or convalescent COVID-19. The donor label of this sample is uncertain.

CDR3 sequence reads: CASSLSGGGAGDTQYF. The CDR3 DNA follows: TGTGCCAGCAGCTTGTCGGGCGGGGGGGCCGGAGATACGCAGTATTTT. The chain uses TRBV11-3 and TRBJ2-3; 9 nucleotides line up with TRBD2. In germline, CDR1 is SGHNT, CDR2 YENEEA. CDR3 length: 16 amino acids. V was clipped by 3 bases and J by 5 bases; unmatched bases: 9.